This T cell receptor (beta chain) was retrieved from a study of CD8 T cells in Susac syndrome. The Susac syndrome patients fit the recently defined diagnostic criteria for definite or probable disease. The RNA input was roughly 0.45 to 1 ug, and it was reverse transcribed with random hexamers. Each CDR3 protein gets one entry after TCRdb re-called the immunoSEQ multiplex PCR reads with MiXCR. The profile covers some 75,000 distinct CDR3 sequences, with approximately 95% appearing a single time and less than 0.55% taken by the ten largest. The CDR3 has 13 residues. V was cut by 1 base and J by 16 bases, with 17 bases left in between.

This rearrangement joins TRBV23-1 to TRBJ2-1; a possible D gene is TRBD2 (5 bases). TRBV23-1 is an open reading frame whose function is uncertain. This TCR derives from a human donor with Susac syndrome. Sequencing was done on a sample of CD8+ T cells from PBMCs. The CDR3 is CASSQLRAMSSFF. The CDR3 DNA is TGCGCCAGCAGTCAATTGAGGGCAATGAGCAGTTTCTTC.